Following are 12 T cell receptor beta chains from one sample sequenced in a study of regulatory T cells in long-lasting Graves disease. Described time point: persistent/refractory GD, antithyroid drugs over 5 years with positive TRAb. There was RNA extracted from PBMCs, and the TCR library was made from it. Building the TCR beta libraries relied on iRepertoire HTBI primers, and CDR3 regions underwent Arm-PCR. TCRdb ran MiXCR on the multiplex PCR reads and lists one entry per CDR3 protein. The top ten clones hold around 15% of a sample with a few hundred thousand distinct CDR3 sequences, roughly 21% of them seen once. Sequencing used peripheral blood mononuclear cells (PBMCs), obtained when the disease was refractory, from a patient treated with antithyroid drugs. All receptors come from a female donor with Graves disease.

The V call is TRBV12-3 or TRBV12-4, the J call TRBJ2-3; 8 bases fit TRBD2. The J segment lost 3 bases and the V segment lost 5 bases, leaving 4 bases of the junction unmatched. CDR3 size: 14 residues. In DNA form, the CDR3 reads TGTGCCAGCAGTACTGGACTAGCAACAGATACGCAGTATTTT. Its translation is CASSTGLATDTQYF.

This clonotype showed up many times. The V and J genes are TRBV28 and TRBJ2-4; D unresolved. Trimming pared 7 bases from V and 7 bases from J, leaving 11 bases between. This CDR3 has 12 amino acids. From germline, CDR1 is MDHEN and CDR2 SYDVKM. CDR3 nucleotide sequence: TGTGCCAGCACTGCACATGGGAACATTCAGTACTTC. This translates into CASTAHGNIQYF.

Many counts were recorded for this clonotype. V is TRBV12-3 or TRBV12-4 and J is TRBJ2-2, with TRBD1 identical over 11 bases. This CDR3 is built from 18 residues. With 5 bases clipped from V and 4 bases from J, the junction kept 12 bases outside the gene matches. In DNA, the CDR3 is TGTGCCAGCAGTCGGGGACAGGGGGACTTTTCGACCACCGGGGAGCTGTTTTTT. It specifies CASSRGQGDFSTTGELFF.

This clonotype was found many times. The chain carries TRBV10-3 and TRBJ1-2; D possibly corresponds to TRBD1 (6 bases). This CDR3 has 14 residues. CDR1 ENHRY and CDR2 SYGVKD come from the germline V gene. V lost 8 bases to trimming and J lost 5 bases, with 18 bases between them. The CDR3 sequence is CAIPSPGHPYGYTF. CDR3 nucleotide sequence: TGTGCCATCCCATCCCCGGGACACCCTTATGGCTACACCTTC.

This rearrangement joins TRBV5-1 to TRBJ2-1; tentative D call: TRBD2 (5 bases). CDR3 size: 12 residues. CDR1 and CDR2 from the germline V gene are SGHRS and YFSETQ. With 5 bases removed from V and 10 bases from J, the gap between germline ends came to 13 bases. The CDR3 is CASSLVGLEQFF. The CDR3, as DNA: TGCGCCAGCAGTTTAGTCGGACTCGAGCAGTTCTTC.

In its sample, this clonotype was seen many times. This sequence joins TRBV6-2 or TRBV6-3 and TRBJ1-6, with 9 nucleotides matching TRBD1. The CDR3 is 16 residues long. The germline CDR1 and CDR2 sequences are MNHEY and SVGEGT. J lost 8 bases, V lost 6 bases, and 11 bases had no gene match. The CDR3 DNA sequence: TGTGCCAGCAGACATGAGGACAGGGGCCAATATTCACCCCTCCACTTT. It translates to CASRHEDRGQYSPLHF.

The chain carries TRBV20-1 and TRBJ2-7; 7 nucleotides agree with TRBD1. The V and J ends lost 3 bases and 2 bases, in that order; junction bases with no gene match: 16. The CDR3 runs 17 residues. Germline V CDR1 and CDR2: DFQATT, SNEGSKA (reference sequence). CDR3 in amino acids: CSARGSRRQGQTYEQYF. DNA for the CDR3: TGCAGTGCTAGGGGTTCTCGGCGACAGGGCCAGACCTACGAGCAGTACTTC.

This clonotype was detected only a few times. The chain combines TRBV19 with TRBJ2-2, with D perhaps assigned TRBD1 or TRBD2 (5 bases each). The CDR3 length is 15 residues. In germline, CDR1 is LNHDA, CDR2 SQIVND (reference sequence). Trimming stripped 5 bases from V and 7 bases from J, with 17 bases between. DNA of the CDR3: TGTGCCAGTAGTCCCGCCGGGGACCTTAGCGGGGAGCTGTTTTTT. It translates to CASSPAGDLSGELFF.

This clonotype was recorded many times. The V call is TRBV28, the J call TRBJ2-5, with 10 bases matching TRBD1. After removal of 4 bases from V and 1 base from J, the junction contained 12 bases not matched to a gene. CDR1 MDHEN and CDR2 SYDVKM come from the germline V gene. This CDR3 has 18 amino acids. In DNA form, the CDR3 reads TGTGCCAGCAGTTCGATTGTATACCGGGACAGGGGCCAAGAGACCCAGTACTTC. Its translation is CASSSIVYRDRGQETQYF.

The chain combines TRBV29-1 with TRBJ2-1; 13 positions match TRBD2. The CDR3 is made up of 13 amino acids. Germline V gives CDR1 SQVTM, CDR2 ANQGSEA. V dropped 1 base and J dropped 12; count of bases not matched to a gene: 3. The CDR3 nucleotides are TGCAGCGTTGAAGTCACTAGCGGGAGGGCGCAGTTCTTC. This sequence encodes CSVEVTSGRAQFF.

This chain links TRBV30 with TRBJ2-3; the D gene is possibly TRBD1 (5 bases). Germline V gene data show CDR1 as GTSNPN and CDR2 as SVGIG (reference sequence). V was trimmed by 4 bases and J by 1 base, leaving 9 bases between them. The length of the CDR3 is 13 residues. The DNA for the CDR3 is TGTGCCTGGATCCCGACAGGCACAGATACGCAGTATTTT. Protein sequence: CAWIPTGTDTQYF.

The chain is built from TRBV3-1 and TRBJ1-2; tentatively, D is TRBD1 (5 bases). Trimming removed 11 bases from V and 8 bases from J, with 15 bases in between. CDR1 LGHDT and CDR2 YNNKEL come from the germline V gene (reference sequence). This CDR3 has 11 residues. The CDR3: CASKGFGGYTF. DNA for the CDR3: TGTGCCTCTAAGGGGTTCGGAGGCTACACCTTC.